This record looks at one TCR beta chain sequence and its context. The data are from a study of CD8+CD57+ T cells in acquired aplastic anemia. For CDR3 and TCR beta VDJ profiling, genomic DNA was the template used. TCRdb reprocessed the reads via MiXCR and lists one record per CDR3 protein. This sample has 150,000 to 200,000 distinct CDR3 sequences; around three fifths occur once, and the top ten carry roughly 46%. This CDR3 region has 14 residues. Trimming took 5 bases from V and 5 from J; bases not matched to a gene: 5. Per germline, CDR1 SGHTA and CDR2 FQGTGA. The TCR sequence derives from a human donor with severe aplastic anemia or a healthy control (not recorded which). This rearrangement joins TRBV7-3 to TRBJ2-5, with TRBD1 matching over 10 bases. The sequenced material came from sorted CD4+, CD8+, or CD8+CD57+ T cells (not recorded which) from PBMCs. CDR3 region: CASSQTGGLETQYF. DNA of the CDR3: TGTGCCAGCAGCCAGACAGGGGGCCTGGAGACCCAGTACTTC.